This T cell receptor (beta chain) is drawn from a study of Graves' ophthalmopathy and Graves' hyperthyroidism. The sequenced template was RNA, covering the TCR beta CDR3 region. A first-round RT-PCR used HTBI primers, followed by a second-round multiplex PCR. TCRdb reprocessed the multiplex PCR reads with MiXCR, giving one entry per CDR3 protein. The sample has 360,000 or so distinct CDR3 sequences; roughly 18% are singletons. Study findings and constraints: In blood appeared most of the expanded thyroid clonotypes whose frequency exceeded 0.001.

This clonotype was seen just once. No antigen is known for it. The sequence was collected from a woman between 18 and 30 years old with Graves' ophthalmopathy. Sequenced sample: peripheral blood.

In DNA, the CDR3 is TGTGCCAGCACCCACGGGACTAGCGGAAACATTCAGTACTTC. Translated: CASTHGTSGNIQYF. The chain carries TRBV12-3 or TRBV12-4 and TRBJ2-4; 11 bases match TRBD2. Losses at the gene ends were 7 bases for V and 6 bases for J; bases not matched to a gene: 5. The CDR3 is 14 amino acids.